These 20 T cell receptor beta chains came from one sample sequenced in a study of radiotherapy plus CTLA-4 blockade in lung cancer. TCRdb's copy holds only in-frame clones and misses some; the assay was immunoSEQ multiplex PCR. The table has about 73,000 clones, 87% seen once. The sample here was peripheral blood, taken from a patient treated with radiotherapy plus ipilimumab. These receptors originate from a human donor with non-small cell lung cancer that progressed on radiotherapy plus ipilimumab.

The CDR3 DNA reads as TGTGCCAGCAGCTTTCTCCCGAGGGAATCTGGGGCCAACGTCCTGACTTTC. Its translation: CASSFLPRESGANVLTF. The chain couples TRBV7-3 to TRBJ2-6; D may be TRBD2 (5 bases). The germline CDR1 and CDR2 sequences are SGHTA and FQGTGA. The CDR3 is 17 amino acids. Trimming left V 3 bases short and J 1 base short, with 13 bases between.

This chain links TRBV5-6 with TRBJ1-1; D unclear. V was clipped by 0 bases and J by 3 bases, with 9 bases between them. CDR3 length: 14 amino acids. Germline CDR1 and CDR2: SGHDT and YYEEEE. This chain's CDR3 is CASSLARMDTEAFF. The CDR3 DNA reads TGTGCCAGCAGCTTGGCCCGTATGGACACTGAAGCTTTCTTT.

V and J are TRBV5-6 and TRBJ1-1; no firm D call. Germline V gene data show CDR1 as SGHDT and CDR2 as YYEEEE. This CDR3 comprises 14 residues. V lost 0 bases and J lost 7, with 13 bases in between. The CDR3 reads CASSLAGYEGEAFF. The CDR3 nucleotides read TGTGCCAGCAGCTTGGCCGGTTATGAGGGTGAAGCTTTCTTT.

The chain recombines TRBV4-1 with TRBJ2-7; D unclear. The CDR3 is 15 residues long. CDR1 is MGHRA, CDR2 YSYEKL, per germline. V shed 4 bases and J shed 0 bases, with 13 bases lying between them. DNA for the CDR3: TGCGCCAGCAGCCTCCCCGGTCCCAACTCCTACGAGCAGTACTTC. Amino acids: CASSLPGPNSYEQYF.

This clone was recorded a few times. This chain joins TRBV28 and TRBJ1-2, with 7 bases matching TRBD1. The CDR3 spans 14 residues. Germline V CDR1 and CDR2: MDHEN, SYDVKM. V shed 6 bases, J shed 3 bases, and the junction held 7 bases outside the gene matches. CDR3 loop: CASSATGDDYGYTF. CDR3 bases: TGTGCCAGCAGCGCTACAGGGGATGACTATGGCTACACCTTC.

The chain recombines TRBV4-2 with TRBJ1-3; 7 positions agree with TRBD1. The germline V gene encodes CDR1 LGHNA and CDR2 YNFKEQ. This CDR3 contains 17 residues. With V trimmed by 2 bases and J by 0 bases, 7 bases remained unmatched. The CDR3 sequence: CASSQRGTDPSGNTIYF. The CDR3 region has the DNA TGTGCCAGCAGCCAACGTGGGACAGATCCCTCTGGAAACACCATATATTTT.

This chain links TRBV5-6 with TRBJ2-3; D not certain. V lost 2 bases to trimming and J lost 2 bases, with 12 bases between them. The CDR3 contains 15 residues. Germline CDR1 reads SGHDT; CDR2 reads YYEEEE. The CDR3 here is CASSFTRQTTDTQYF. Here the CDR3 DNA reads TGTGCCAGCAGCTTCACACGTCAGACCACAGATACGCAGTATTTT. Combining the CDR3 with reference TRBV5-6 and TRBJ2-3 gives the whole variable domain DAGVTQSPTHLIKTRGQQVTLRCSPKSGHDTVSWYQQALGQGPQFIFQYYEEEERQRGNFPDRFSGHQFPNYSSELNVNALLLGDSALYLCASSFTRQTTDTQYFGPGTRLTVL.

This clone has a single count. The chain employs TRBV6-1 and TRBJ1-1; TRBD1 is a possible D gene (5 bases). The CDR3 has 11 amino acids. Deletions cut 3 bases from V and 11 bases from J, with 10 bases between. Germline V gene lookup returns CDR1 MNHNS and CDR2 SASEGT. CDR3 nucleotide sequence: TGTGCCAGCAGTGAGTGGCGGGGGGCTTTCTTT. Translation gives CASSEWRGAFF.

This clone showed up just once. The V call is TRBV6-5, the J call TRBJ1-2; 7 bases align to TRBD1. Trimming cost V 4 bases and J 5 bases; bases outside gene matches: 13. Per the germline V gene, CDR1 is MNHEY and CDR2 is SVGAGI. The CDR3 is made up of 16 amino acids. The CDR3 DNA reads TGTGCCAGCAGTTTAACAGGGGCTCTAAGTACTTATGGCTACACCTTC. It specifies CASSLTGALSTYGYTF.

This clone was seen once. The J gene is TRBJ2-5, the V gene TRBV2, with D hard to call. The last part of the DNA fits TRBJ2-7 better; the J call may be wrong. CDR1 is SNHLY, CDR2 FYNNEI, per germline. CDR3 length: 12 residues. CDR3 sequence: CASSFGGYEQYF. The CDR3 bases are TGTGCCAGCAGTTTCGGCGGTTACGAGCAGTACTTC.

This clone showed up just once. J is TRBJ2-7 and V is TRBV5-5; a possible D gene is TRBD1 (6 bases). The CDR3 covers 15 residues. Germline CDR1 and CDR2: SGHKS and YYEKEE (reference sequence). With 1 base removed from V and 3 bases from J, the gap between germline ends came to 14 bases. CDR3 nucleotide sequence: TGTGCCAGCAGCTTGACGGTCAGGGGAGACTACGAGCAGTACTTC. Its translation: CASSLTVRGDYEQYF.

V usage is TRBV2 and J usage is TRBJ2-7, with D perhaps assigned TRBD1 or TRBD2 (5 bases each). Per germline, CDR1 SNHLY and CDR2 FYNNEI. The CDR3 covers 17 residues. Between the trimmed V and J ends, which lost 4 bases and 6 bases, there was a span of 25 bases. This CDR3 is CASSVGLGQGADSEQYV. The DNA of the CDR3 is TGTGCCAGCAGTGTCGGCCTGGGGCAGGGAGCCGACAGCGAGCAGTACGTC.

V and J are TRBV7-9 and TRBJ2-2, with D unresolved. The V and J ends lost 3 bases and 0 bases respectively, with 14 bases between them. This CDR3 spans 17 amino acids. In germline, CDR1 is SEHNR, CDR2 FQNEAQ (reference sequence). This CDR3 reads CASSFFSYQTNTGELFF. The DNA of the CDR3 is TGTGCCAGCAGCTTTTTTAGTTACCAAACGAACACCGGGGAGCTGTTTTTT.

The chain links TRBV2 to TRBJ2-1, with TRBD1 matching 9 bases. The CDR3 has 15 amino acids. V dropped 4 bases and J dropped 1; count of bases not matched to a gene: 2. Germline CDR1 SNHLY, CDR2 FYNNEI. The CDR3: CASSAGQGSYNEQFF. CDR3 coding DNA: TGTGCCAGCAGTGCCGGACAGGGGTCCTACAATGAGCAGTTCTTC.

The genes are TRBV5-1 and TRBJ2-7, with TRBD2 matching 9 bases. Germline CDR1 is SGHRS and CDR2 is YFSETQ. Germline trimming cut 1 base from V and 3 bases from J; bases unmatched to any gene: 8. This CDR3 contains 16 residues. The CDR3 here is CASSLFLAGNFYEQYF. CDR3 nucleotides: TGCGCCAGCAGCTTGTTTCTAGCGGGAAATTTCTACGAGCAGTACTTC. The full variable domain, with the rest looked up from reference TRBV5-1 and TRBJ2-7, is KAGVTQTPRYLIKTRGQQVTLSCSPISGHRSVSWYQQTPGQGLQFLFEYFSETQRNKGNFPGRFSGRQFSNSRSEMNVSTLELGDSALYLCASSLFLAGNFYEQYFGPGTRLTVT.

V is TRBV6-5 and J is TRBJ1-5; D is perhaps TRBD1 (5 bases). V was trimmed by 10 bases and J by 0 bases, leaving 10 bases between them. The CDR3 loop spans 13 amino acids. Germline assignment: CDR1 MNHEY and CDR2 SVGAGI. The CDR3, as DNA: TGTGCCACTAGGGGTTTTAGCAATCAGCCCCAGCATTTT. This gives the protein CATRGFSNQPQHF.

This chain connects TRBV7-6 to TRBJ2-7; D not certain. Per the germline V gene, CDR1 is SGHVS and CDR2 is FNYEAQ. CDR3 size: 18 residues. V was clipped by 5 bases and J by 0 bases, with 23 bases between them. CDR3 coding DNA: TGTGCCAGCAGCGCCATACCTGGGTGGCGGATGGACTCCTACGAGCAGTACTTC. This translates into CASSAIPGWRMDSYEQYF.

This clone was detected only a few times. V is TRBV28 and J is TRBJ2-7, with 7 bases identical to TRBD1. This CDR3 spans 14 amino acids. The J segment lost 2 bases and the V segment lost 2 bases, leaving 3 bases of the junction unmatched. Germline V gives CDR1 MDHEN, CDR2 SYDVKM. The CDR3 DNA is TGTGCCAGCAGTTTAGGTCAGGGGGCCTACGAGCAGTACTTC. Protein product: CASSLGQGAYEQYF.

This clone was detected once. The chain links TRBV2 to TRBJ2-7, with 9 bases matching TRBD1. With V trimmed by 6 bases and J by 6 bases, 3 bases remained unmatched. There are 12 residues in the CDR3. Germline loops: CDR1 SNHLY, CDR2 FYNNEI. The CDR3 region has the DNA TGTGCCAGCAGCGGGACAGGGTTCGAGCAGTACTTC. Protein sequence: CASSGTGFEQYF.

The rearrangement uses TRBV6-5 and TRBJ2-3; tentatively, D is TRBD1 (6 bases). CDR1 MNHEY and CDR2 SVGAGI come from the germline V gene. The V end lost 2 bases, the J end lost 1 base, and 7 bases lay between the germline ends. The CDR3 length is 14 residues. CDR3 nucleotides: TGTGCCAGCAGTTACGACAGGCGCACAGATACGCAGTATTTT. Protein product: CASSYDRRTDTQYF.